This TCR beta chain was sequenced in a study of blood T cell repertoires in COVID-19. Study-wide context: COVID-19 samples from acute and convalescent phases originated in the United States, Italy and Spain. PBMCs, B-cell-depleted T cells, or T cells provided the cDNA or gDNA that made up the material.

Clones were read by immunoSEQ multiplex PCR, and TCRdb kept only the in-frame ones, dropping some. The table lists around 150,000 clones, around 80% of them singletons. CDR1 is SGHTA and CDR2 is FQGNSA in the germline V gene. V lost 6 bases and J lost 7; bases outside the gene matches: 12. The CDR3 length is 15 residues. This chain links TRBV7-2 with TRBJ2-7; 10 bases are shared with TRBD2. This clonotype was sampled from a man aged 60 to 75 who had recovered from COVID-19. The material sequenced was peripheral blood. The CDR3 DNA is TGTGCCAGCAGATATACGGGCACTAGCGGGGAGGAGCAGTACTTC. Translation: CASRYTGTSGEEQYF.